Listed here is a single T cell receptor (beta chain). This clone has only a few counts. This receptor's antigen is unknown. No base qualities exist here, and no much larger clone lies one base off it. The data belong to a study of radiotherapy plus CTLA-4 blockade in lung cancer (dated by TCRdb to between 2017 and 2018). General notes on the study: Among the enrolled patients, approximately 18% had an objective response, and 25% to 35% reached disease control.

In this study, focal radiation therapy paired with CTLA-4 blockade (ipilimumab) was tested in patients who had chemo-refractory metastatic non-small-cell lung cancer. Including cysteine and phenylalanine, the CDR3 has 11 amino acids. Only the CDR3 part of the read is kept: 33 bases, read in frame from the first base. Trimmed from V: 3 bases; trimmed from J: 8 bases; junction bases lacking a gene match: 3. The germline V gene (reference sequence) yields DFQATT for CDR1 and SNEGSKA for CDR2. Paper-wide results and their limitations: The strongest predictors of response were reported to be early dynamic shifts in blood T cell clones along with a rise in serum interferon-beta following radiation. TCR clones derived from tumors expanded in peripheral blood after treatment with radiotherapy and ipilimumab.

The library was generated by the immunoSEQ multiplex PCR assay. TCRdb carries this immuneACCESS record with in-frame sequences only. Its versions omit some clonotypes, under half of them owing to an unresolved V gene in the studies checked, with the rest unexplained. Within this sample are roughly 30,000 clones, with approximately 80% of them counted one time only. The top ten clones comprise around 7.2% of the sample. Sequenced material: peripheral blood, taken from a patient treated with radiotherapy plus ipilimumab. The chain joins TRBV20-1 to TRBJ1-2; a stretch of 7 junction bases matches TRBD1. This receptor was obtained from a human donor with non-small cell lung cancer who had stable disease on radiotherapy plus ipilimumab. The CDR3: CSASQGVGYTF. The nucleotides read TGCAGTGCTAGCCAGGGGGTAGGCTACACCTTC.